The sequence of this T cell receptor beta chain was determined in a study of early T cells in non-severe SARS-CoV-2 infection. This clonotype was recorded at least ten times. CDR3 length: 14 amino acids. Trimming removed 7 bases from V and 7 bases from J; junction bases left unmatched: 12. Germline CDR1 is MNHEY and CDR2 is SMNVEV (reference sequence). TCRdb re-derived calls from the 5' RACE reads in MiXCR, one entry per CDR3 protein. The table includes approximately 100,000 distinct CDR3 sequences, around 17% detected once. The receptor was isolated from an adult who was a healthcare worker with PCR-confirmed SARS-CoV-2 infection or an uninfected control (not recorded which). The V and J genes are TRBV27 and TRBJ1-2, with TRBD1 matching over 7 bases. Sequencing was carried out using whole blood. CDR3 region: CASTKPGRGSGYTF. The DNA of the CDR3 is TGTGCCAGCACCAAACCGGGCAGGGGGAGTGGCTACACCTTC.